The T cell receptor (beta chain) under discussion was sequenced for a study of blood T cells in healthy people across ages (dated by TCRdb to the mid-2010s). Describing the broader study: In model experiments, roughly one uniquely barcoded TCR beta cDNA molecule per two T cells was captured by template switching. Two additional independent replicas of 1 million unique cDNA reads from the same blood draw were analyzed for two donors (one aged 18 to 30 and one aged 80 or older). To avoid experimental bias, donors of different ages were spread randomly across the sequencing lanes. Age-related changes in TCR beta repertoire diversity were measured in the study by deep sequencing normalized with unique cDNA molecular identifiers. The donors were split into four age groups: young (average around 17 years), middle-aged (roughly 42), aged (more than 60) and long-lived (approximately 80).

CDR1 and CDR2, per the germline V gene, are MNHEY and SVGEGT. The V end loses 2 bases and the J end loses 0 bases, and a stretch of 10 bases separates them. The CDR3, cysteine through phenylalanine, is 15 amino acids long. Only the CDR3 portion is preserved as DNA: 45 bases, with reading frame beginning at the first base. The approximately 39 donors, aged about 6 to 100 years, were systemically healthy Caucasian individuals from Russia. Ten milliliters of peripheral blood were drawn from each donor into EDTA-treated Vacutainer tubes. Ficoll-Paque density-gradient centrifugation was used to isolate PBMCs, with at least 7 million per sample. Total RNA was extracted from PBMCs with Trizol reagent, with at least 5 micrograms obtained per sample. The percentages of naive CD45RAhigh/CD27high T cells were determined by flow cytometry on a PBMC aliquot from every donor. General study outcomes and caveats: Donor CMV infection status was unknown, potentially confounding age-related changes in expanded clonotypes. Observed TCR beta diversity per million T cells fell roughly linearly with age, and a significant reduction was already apparent by age roughly 40. Compared with the aged group, the long-lived group had more naive CD4+ T cells, fewer expanded clones and increased TCR diversity, a pattern suggesting age selection. A strong correlation was found between observed TCR beta diversity and the percentage of naive T cells measured by flow cytometry. Since profiling was done on bulk unsorted PBMCs, naive and antigen-experienced compartments could not be conclusively compared. Estimates of total diversity based on one million sequenced T cells were regarded as lower bounds and as underestimates.

Library preparation used 5' RACE. The reads were generated on an Illumina HiSeq 2500. The second PCR ran for about 6 to 11 cycles and used a J-beta primer mix along with a sample-barcoded 5' primer. A unique molecular identifier was introduced onto each TCR beta cDNA molecule by a template-switch 5' adaptor carrying 12 random nucleotides. Each sample yielded at least 2.5 million CDR3-containing paired-end reads. All of the RNA was converted into first-strand cDNA using the Mint cDNA synthesis kit, with a TRBC-specific oligonucleotide serving as the primer. Following uracil-DNA glycosylase treatment, a first 18-cycle PCR with universal primers M1SS and BC2_uni_R was performed on all cDNA. Under the source paper's analysis protocol: For normalization, 1 million high-quality reads were randomly selected from each sample, with every read carrying a distinct molecular identifier. Instead of being binned into consensus sequences, reads that shared molecular identifiers were thrown out. MiTCR, set to a Q25 quality threshold and the strictest error-elimination algorithm, was used for CDR3 identification, clonotype clustering and error correction. A nonparametric unseen species model using Euler transformation provided a lower-bound estimate of total TCR beta diversity. The public reads were reanalyzed by TCRdb: fastp trimming at Q25, MiXCR alignment, in-frame beta chains only. Every CDR3 protein is listed once, alongside the most common genes and DNA of its rows. Clone size and V and J calls follow TCRdb, not the original study. This sample is represented by some 790,000 distinct CDR3 sequences; 25% to 30% of them were singletons. Roughly 17% of the sample is in the top ten clones.

On this clonotype: The antigen it binds to is not known. Per-base qualities were not stored, and no clone one base away is much larger.

The TCR was taken from a woman aged 80 or older in good health. The sample consisted of blood. The receptor chain draws on TRBV6-2 or TRBV6-3 and TRBJ1-1; no D gene call is confident. The DNA reads as follows: TGTGCCAGCAGTTACGGCAGGCAGCTGAACACTGAAGCTTTCTTT. Translated, this gives CASSYGRQLNTEAFF.